Shown below are 27 T cell receptor beta chains from a single sample sequenced in a study of T cells in women clearing cervical HPV infection. The repertoire was sequenced with immunoSEQ multiplex PCR; TCRdb's copy has only in-frame clones and lacks some. The sample table sets out around 44,000 clones. The sample consisted of blood buffy coat. The receptors shown here come from a woman aged 18 to 75 with a cervical HPV16 infection that either progressed to CIN3+ or cleared (not recorded which).

On this clone itself: Read sequence stops 3 residues before the CDR3 end, and the germline J gene provides the missing end. V gene TRBV19 combines with J gene TRBJ2-1, with 11 bases that match TRBD1. The germline gives CDR1 LNHDA, CDR2 SQIVND (reference sequence). Trimming took 4 bases from V and 7 from J; bases not matched to a gene: 3. The CDR3 contains 14 residues. Here the CDR3 reads CASSTGTGGNEQFF. The sequenced CDR3 bases are TGTGCCAGTAGTACTGGGACAGGGGGGAATGAG.

Worth noting for this clone: One end of the junction is discordant with germline, which a read error may explain. Coverage ceases 3 residues before the CDR3 finishes, and the germline J gene fills in the end. The rearrangement joins TRBV7-7 to TRBJ2-1, with D tentatively TRBD2 (6 bases). Germline V gives CDR1 SSHAT, CDR2 FNYEAQ (reference sequence). The CDR3 extends over 13 amino acids. The DNA read from the CDR3 is TGTGCTAGCAGCCAGGAACCGGGACTTGAG. It encodes CASSQEPGLE. The complete CDR3 protein is CASSQEPGLEQFF.

Comment on this clone: The observed sequence ends 3 residues before the CDR3 terminus, with the missing tail filled in from the germline J gene. This rearrangement joins TRBV7-3 to TRBJ1-1, with a tentative D call TRBD1 (6 bases). The CDR3 loop spans 15 amino acids. Germline CDR1 SGHTA, CDR2 FQGTGA. Trimming cost V 2 bases and J 4 bases, with 14 bases left between them. CDR3 DNA (partial): TGTGCCAGCAGCTTAGGGGGGGGGCCTGGCACTGAA. Its translation: CASSLGGGPGTE. The entire CDR3 sequence reads CASSLGGGPGTEAFF.

A note on this clone: The read ends 3 residues early relative to the CDR3; the germline J gene fills the gap. V and J are TRBV12-3 or TRBV12-4 and TRBJ1-1; 12 bases are a match to TRBD1. Losses at the gene ends were 6 bases for V and 1 base for J; bases not matched to a gene: 9. The length of the CDR3 is 17 residues. The part of the CDR3 DNA that was read is TGTGCCAGCAGCCGGGGGGACAGGGGGCCGACGAACACTGAA. Its translation: CASSRGDRGPTNTE. The full CDR3 protein reads CASSRGDRGPTNTEAFF.

As to this clone: With the read ending 3 residues before the CDR3 end, the germline J gene is used to fill in that end. This chain uses TRBV28 with TRBJ2-7; 7 bases match TRBD1. Per germline, CDR1 MDHEN and CDR2 SYDVKM. J lost 2 bases, V lost 3 bases, and 4 bases had no gene match. The CDR3 sequence is 14 residues long. Incomplete CDR3 DNA: TGTGCCAGCAGTTTGGACCAGGGGGCCTACGAG. It translates to CASSLDQGAYE. In full, the CDR3 is CASSLDQGAYEQYF.

Comments on this clone: The read stops 3 residues short of the end of the CDR3; the missing end is completed from the germline J gene. J is TRBJ2-1 and V is TRBV19, with 12 bases identical to TRBD2. CDR3 size: 15 residues. J gave up 3 bases and V 7 bases, and 4 bases lay outside the gene matches. Germline V gene data show CDR1 as LNHDA and CDR2 as SQIVND (reference sequence). The DNA read from the CDR3 is TGTGCCAGTACTAGCGGGGGGGCCTTCTACAATGAG. This encodes CASTSGGAFYNE. The whole CDR3 sequence is CASTSGGAFYNEQFF.

Turning to this clone: The sequence runs out 3 residues before the end of the CDR3; the remainder is reconstructed from the germline J gene. The J gene is TRBJ2-1, the V gene TRBV19; 11 positions agree with TRBD2. The CDR3 is made up of 15 amino acids. CDR1 is LNHDA and CDR2 is SQIVND in the germline V gene (reference sequence). The J segment lost 6 bases and the V segment lost 3 bases, leaving 4 bases of the junction unmatched. The CDR3 region is CASSIPLAGGNEQFF. The sequenced CDR3 bases are TGTGCCAGTAGTATTCCCCTAGCGGGAGGCAATGAG.

Of note for this clone: The CDR3 extends 3 residues past the end of the read, so its final part is completed from the germline J gene. The rearrangement uses TRBV4-1 and TRBJ2-1, with TRBD2 matching over 12 bases. CDR1 and CDR2 from the germline V gene are MGHRA and YSYEKL. Trimming cost V 0 bases and J 1 base; bases outside gene matches: 4. The CDR3 runs to 18 residues. The CDR3 bases that were read are TGCGCCAGCAGCCAAGATCCTAGCGGGGGGGGTTCCTACAATGAG. Translated, it gives CASSQDPSGGGSYNE. The whole CDR3 protein is CASSQDPSGGGSYNEQFF.

Comment on this clone: The read halts 3 residues ahead of the CDR3 end, with the missing end drawn from the germline J gene. The chain links TRBV5-1 to TRBJ1-4; 8 nucleotides agree with TRBD1. The trim removed 2 bases at V and 7 bases at J, leaving 16 bases unmatched. The germline CDR1 and CDR2 sequences are SGHRS and YFSETQ. This CDR3 has 18 amino acids. The CDR3 is CASSLAGTGQTGGEKLFF. The part of the CDR3 DNA that was read is TGCGCCAGCAGCTTAGCCGGGACAGGCCAGACCGGTGGTGAAAAA. The full variable domain, in which reference TRBV5-1 and TRBJ1-4 provide the parts outside the CDR3, is KAGVTQTPRYLIKTRGQQVTLSCSPISGHRSVSWYQQTPGQGLQFLFEYFSETQRNKGNFPGRFSGRQFSNSRSEMNVSTLELGDSALYLCASSLAGTGQTGGEKLFFGSGTQLSVL.

With regard to this clone: From the germline J gene comes the end of the CDR3, since the read stops 3 residues before it. The J gene is TRBJ2-5, the V gene TRBV4-1; D remains ambiguous. V dropped 4 bases and J dropped 5 bases, with 11 bases sitting between them. The CDR3 has 13 residues. Germline V CDR1 and CDR2: MGHRA, YSYEKL. CDR3: CASSLSNSETQYF. The sequenced part of the CDR3 DNA is TGCGCCAGCAGCCTAAGCAATTCGGAGACC.

As concerns this clone: The observed sequence ends 3 residues before the CDR3 terminus, with the missing tail filled in from the germline J gene. J is TRBJ2-3 and V is TRBV2, with TRBD1 identical over 7 bases. V shed 8 bases and J 2 bases; nucleotides not matched to a gene: 7. Looked up from germline, CDR1 is SNHLY and CDR2 is FYNNEI. The CDR3 spans 14 residues. The sequenced CDR3 bases are TGTGCCAGCCGTAGGGACAGTAACACAGATACG. Translating gives CASRRDSNTDT. In full, the CDR3 is CASRRDSNTDTQYF.

CDR3 bases read: TGTGCCAGCAGTGGGACAGCCTACGAG. This gives the protein CASSGTAYE. From start to end, the CDR3 is CASSGTAYEQYF. The chain carries TRBV6-1 and TRBJ2-7; maybe TRBD1 (6 bases). The CDR3 end falls 3 residues outside the read, so it is completed with the germline J gene. CDR3 length: 12 residues. Germline CDR1 MNHNS, CDR2 SASEGT. The germline V and J ends were trimmed by 4 bases and 2 bases, with 6 bases remaining between them.

About this clone itself: The CDR3 end falls 3 residues outside the read, so it is completed with the germline J gene. The V call is TRBV2, the J call TRBJ2-1; TRBD1 might be the D (6 bases). CDR1 SNHLY and CDR2 FYNNEI come from the germline V gene. The ends were cut back, 6 bases at V and 7 bases at J, with 10 bases in the middle. This CDR3 is 12 amino acids long. Partial CDR3 DNA: TGTGCCAGCAGGGATACAGGGAATGAG. Amino acids: CASRDTGNE. The entire CDR3 protein reads CASRDTGNEQFF. The entire variable domain, with the rest obtained from reference TRBV2 and TRBJ2-1, is as follows: EPEVTQTPSHQVTQMGQEVILRCVPISNHLYFYWYRQILGQKVEFLVSFYNNEISEKSEIFDDQFSVERPDGSNFTLKIRSTKLEDSAMYFCASRDTGNEQFFGPGTRLTVL.

A note on this clone: The read ends 3 residues shy of where the CDR3 ends; the end is completed using the germline J gene. The chain is built from TRBV19 and TRBJ2-3; possible D gene TRBD1, 6 bases. Trimming stripped 5 bases from V and 6 bases from J, with 18 bases between. The CDR3 runs to 15 residues. Germline loops: CDR1 LNHDA, CDR2 SQIVND (reference sequence). The CDR3 is CASSAWTLGADTQYF. Incomplete CDR3 DNA: TGTGCCAGTAGTGCGTGGACCCTGGGGGCTGATACG.

As to this clone: The CDR3 is cut off 3 residues early in the read; its end comes from the germline J gene. The rearrangement links TRBV7-8 to TRBJ1-2; D may be TRBD1 (6 bases). Germline V gene lookup returns CDR1 SGHVS and CDR2 FQNEAQ. With 3 bases removed from V and 3 bases from J, the gap between germline ends came to 11 bases. The CDR3 has 14 residues. The CDR3 reads CASSLKQGYYGYTF. The CDR3 DNA, read in part, is TGTGCCAGCAGCTTGAAACAGGGCTACTATGGC. The variable domain in full, with the rest retrieved from reference TRBV7-8 and TRBJ1-2, is GAGVSQSPRYKVAKRGQDVALRCDPISGHVSLFWYQQALGQGPEFLTYFQNEAQLDKSGLPSDRFFAERPEGSVSTLKIQRTQQEDSAVYLCASSLKQGYYGYTFGSGTRLTVV.

About this clone itself: The read stops 3 residues short of the end of the CDR3; the missing end is completed from the germline J gene. The rearrangement joins TRBV20-1 to TRBJ1-3; 9 nucleotides agree with TRBD1. This CDR3 is built from 16 residues. The V gene end was trimmed by 0 bases and the J gene end by 3 bases; junction bases not matched to a gene: 6. Germline assignment: CDR1 DFQATT and CDR2 SNEGSKA (reference sequence). The part of the CDR3 DNA that was read is TGCAGTGCTAGAGATTCCGACAGGGGGGATGGAAACACC. This translates into CSARDSDRGDGNT. The full CDR3 sequence reads CSARDSDRGDGNTIYF.

With respect to this clone: The read comes to an end 3 residues before the CDR3 does, leaving the germline J gene to fill in the end. This chain links TRBV7-3 with TRBJ1-1; 8 bases fit TRBD1. J gave up 2 bases and V 7 bases, and 6 bases lay outside the gene matches. Germline loops: CDR1 SGHTA, CDR2 FQGTGA. The CDR3 runs to 14 residues. The CDR3 sequence: CASKADRANTEAFF. The sequenced CDR3 bases are TGTGCCAGCAAGGCGGACAGGGCCAACACTGAA. The entire variable domain, with the rest obtained from reference TRBV7-3 and TRBJ1-1, is as follows: GAGVSQTPSNKVTEKGKYVELRCDPISGHTALYWYRQSLGQGPEFLIYFQGTGAADDSGLPNDRFFAVRPEGSVSTLKIQRTERGDSAVYLCASKADRANTEAFFGQGTRLTVV.

Comments on this clone: The read finishes 3 residues shy of the CDR3 end, and the germline J gene is used to complete it. This chain connects TRBV5-4 to TRBJ1-6, with TRBD1 matching 7 bases. This CDR3 spans 16 amino acids. Germline values: CDR1 SGHNT, CDR2 YYREEE (reference sequence). V trimming: 0 bases; J trimming: 3 bases; junction bases outside the gene matches: 3. The CDR3 reads CASSLGGTDYNSPLHF. The part of the CDR3 DNA that was read is TGTGCCAGCAGCTTGGGTGGGACAGACTATAATTCACCC. The variable domain in full, completed from reference TRBV5-4 and TRBJ1-6, reads ETGVTQSPTHLIKTRGQQVTLRCSSQSGHNTVSWYQQALGQGPQFIFQYYREEENGRGNFPPRFSGLQFPNYSSELNVNALELDDSALYLCASSLGGTDYNSPLHFGNGTRLTVT.

On this clone itself: The sequenced fragment ends 3 residues before the CDR3 boundary, so the rest is inferred from the germline J gene. The chain recombines TRBV5-4 with TRBJ2-5; TRBD1 agrees at 7 bases. CDR1 is SGHNT, CDR2 YYREEE, per germline (reference sequence). This CDR3 contains 14 residues. V trimming: 4 bases; J trimming: 2 bases; junction bases outside the gene matches: 5. CDR3 DNA, as far as it was read: TGTGCCAGCAGCCTGGGACAGATTCAAGAGACC. This sequence encodes CASSLGQIQET. The entire CDR3 is CASSLGQIQETQYF.

Concerning this clone itself: The CDR3 is cut off 3 residues early in the read; its end comes from the germline J gene. V usage is TRBV5-4 and J usage is TRBJ2-3; D is perhaps TRBD2 (6 bases). The CDR3 totals 14 residues. V was shortened by 4 bases and J by 6 bases, with 15 bases between the two germline ends. CDR1 is SGHNT and CDR2 is YYREEE in the germline V gene (reference sequence). CDR3 sequence reads: CASSPGTFQDTQYF. The sequenced CDR3 bases are TGTGCCAGCAGCCCCGGGACTTTTCAGGATACG. Full variable domain (outside the CDR3, taken from reference TRBV5-4 and TRBJ2-3): ETGVTQSPTHLIKTRGQQVTLRCSSQSGHNTVSWYQQALGQGPQFIFQYYREEENGRGNFPPRFSGLQFPNYSSELNVNALELDDSALYLCASSPGTFQDTQYFGPGTRLTVL.

To note about this clone: The read finishes 3 residues shy of the CDR3 end, and the germline J gene is used to complete it. This rearrangement joins TRBV5-8 to TRBJ2-1; 8 bases are a match to TRBD1. This CDR3 is 15 amino acids long. J gave up 8 bases and V 3 bases, and 10 bases lay outside the gene matches. The germline gives CDR1 SGHTS, CDR2 YDEGEE. This CDR3 is CASSWPGQASYEQFF. Partial CDR3 DNA: TGTGCCAGCAGCTGGCCGGGACAGGCCTCATATGAG.

A remark on this clone: The sequence runs out 3 residues before the end of the CDR3; the remainder is reconstructed from the germline J gene. The rearrangement uses TRBV14 and TRBJ1-1; D call uncertain. The CDR3 is made up of 13 amino acids. The V gene lost 1 base and the J gene lost 1 base, with 4 bases spanning the gap. Germline V gene lookup returns CDR1 SGHDN and CDR2 FVKESK. The chain's CDR3 is CASSQGGNTEAFF. The sequenced part of the CDR3 DNA is TGTGCCAGCAGCCAAGGCGGGAACACTGAA.

A note on this clone: The read terminates 3 residues before the CDR3 end, so the remaining end is supplied by the germline J gene. The sample holds other DNA sequences that translate to the same CDR3. The chain has TRBV4-1 and TRBJ1-6; D may be TRBD1 (5 bases). The CDR3 has 14 amino acids. Trimming removed 1 base at V and 7 bases at J, with 8 bases between. The germline gives CDR1 MGHRA, CDR2 YSYEKL. CDR3: CASSQGQGNSPLHF. The DNA read from the CDR3 is TGCGCCAGCAGCCAAGGGCAGGGAAATTCACCC.

About this clone itself: Sequencing ends 3 residues short of the CDR3 end; the germline J gene provides the rest. The chain joins TRBV7-9 to TRBJ1-1, with no clear D. CDR1 and CDR2 (germline): SEHNR, FQNEAQ (reference sequence). The length of the CDR3 is 14 residues. The CDR3 sequence is CASSRTPRDYEAFF. The sequenced part of the CDR3 DNA is TGTGCCAGCAGCAGGACTCCCCGAGACTACGAG.

As to this clone: The read gets to within 3 residues of the CDR3 end, and the germline J gene fills in the rest. The chain links TRBV29-1 to TRBJ2-2, with 7 bases matching TRBD1. V was pared by 5 bases and J by 2 bases, with 5 bases of the junction left unmatched. The germline CDR1 and CDR2 sequences are SQVTM and ANQGSEA. This CDR3 is built from 14 residues. The CDR3 bases that were read are TGCAGCGTTCTGGGACAGTTAAACACCGGGGAG. It is translated as CSVLGQLNTGE. The full CDR3 is CSVLGQLNTGELFF.

CDR3 amino acids: CASSAGRWTGELFF. The CDR3 bases that were read are TGTGCCAGCAGTGCAGGCAGGTGGACCGGGGAG. The chain has TRBV6-1 and TRBJ2-2; D is ambiguous. Read data end 3 residues before the CDR3 end; the end is taken from the germline J gene. Germline V gene lookup returns CDR1 MNHNS and CDR2 SASEGT. This CDR3 is built from 14 residues. V gave up 4 bases and J gave up 5 bases, with 11 bases separating them.

In regard to this clone: Read data end 3 residues before the CDR3 end; the end is taken from the germline J gene. The genes are TRBV18 and TRBJ1-1; 8 bases are a match to TRBD1. V lost 6 bases to trimming and J lost 4 bases; unmatched junction nucleotides: 7. The CDR3 covers 14 residues. The germline V gene encodes CDR1 KGHSH and CDR2 LQKENI. This chain's CDR3 is CASSAGQGSTEAFF. The part of the CDR3 DNA that was read is TGTGCCAGCTCCGCTGGACAGGGAAGCACTGAA.